This is a list of T cell receptor beta chains from one sample in a study of T cells after yellow fever vaccination. TCRdb re-called the 5' RACE reads through MiXCR, storing one row per CDR3 protein. The sample shows approximately 120,000 distinct CDR3 sequences, approximately 14% of them seen only once. The source material was CD8+ T cells sorted from PBMCs, sampled 5 days after the yellow fever booster vaccination. These receptors were obtained from a man aged 18 to 30 who received the YFV17D yellow fever vaccine. Both conserved end residues are part of each CDR3.

CDR3aa	v_gene	len	j_gene
CASSRFGRDRNTIYF	TRBV4-3	15	TRBJ1-3
CASSVGRSMNTEAFF	TRBV6-5	15	TRBJ1-1
CASSLLEGIQPQHF	TRBV7-8	14	TRBJ1-5
CASSLVGGGFADTQYF	TRBV7-2	16	TRBJ2-3
CASSPRWRVWTEAFF	TRBV4-3	15	TRBJ1-1
CASSQEWVRQGRGTDTQYF	TRBV4-3	19	TRBJ2-3
CASSQRGVQETQYF	TRBV13	14	TRBJ2-5
CASSQVGGVGSPLHF	TRBV3-1	15	TRBJ1-6
CASSHLRSGGVDEQFF	TRBV4-2	16	TRBJ2-1
CASSGPTGVVNYGYTF	TRBV9	16	TRBJ1-2
CASSQERTGRQPQHF	TRBV4-2	15	TRBJ1-5
CASSQAAGQSYEQYF	TRBV4-1	15	TRBJ2-7
CASSLPSTSITGELFF	TRBV7-8	16	TRBJ2-2
CASEDTGDTDTQYF	TRBV6-2/TRBV6-3	14	TRBJ2-3
CATQGGEAFF	TRBV12-3/TRBV12-4	10	TRBJ1-1
CASSQADRVEETQYF	TRBV4-3	15	TRBJ2-5
CASSPPRGASEQFF	TRBV9	14	TRBJ2-1
CASSQYRGPTEAFF	TRBV11-2	14	TRBJ1-1
CASSEGMAQHF	TRBV25-1	11	TRBJ1-5
CASSPIWEAYEQYF	TRBV18	14	TRBJ2-7
CASSPLGSYGNIQYF	TRBV19	15	TRBJ2-4
CSAYHPNYNEQFF	TRBV20-1	13	TRBJ2-1
CSVEQGDTEAFF	TRBV29-1	12	TRBJ1-1
CASSQGRNAYNEQFF	TRBV4-3	15	TRBJ2-1